This TCR beta chain was identified in a study of somatic mutations in cytotoxic T cells in rheumatoid arthritis. Study background: Sorted by flow to nearly 100% purity were some V beta antibody-stained T-cell populations, including V beta1+ cells sequenced for TCRB. Points from the study as a whole: More than 20% of CD8+ cells belonged to the largest clone in about an eighth of the roughly 65 patients.

The V gene's germline CDR1 is MNHEY and CDR2 SMNVEV (reference sequence). The junction had 10 bases not matched to a gene; V was cut back by 3 bases and J by 0 bases. The CDR3 totals 18 residues. Here immunoSEQ multiplex PCR was the method, and the copy in TCRdb shows in-frame clones only, minus some. The sample lists nearly 20,000 clones; approximately 87% were seen once. This clone was detected only once. Its antigen is unknown. Sequencing used CD8+ T cells sorted from blood. The J gene is TRBJ2-3, the V gene TRBV27; 9 bases fit TRBD2. The receptor's source is a man aged 35 to 55 in good health. CDR3 loop: CASSFRLAGPTSTDTQYF. In DNA, the CDR3 is TGTGCCAGCAGTTTTAGGCTAGCGGGACCGACTAGCACAGATACGCAGTATTTT.